This T cell receptor beta chain was retrieved from a study of T cells in Graves' hyperthyroidism and ophthalmopathy. Germline CDR1 is LNHDA and CDR2 is SQIVND (reference sequence). The CDR3 totals 16 residues. Trimming took off 2 bases at V and 7 bases at J, with 21 bases between the two ends. TCR beta CDR3 sequences were amplified from RNA transcripts. Primed by the HTBI set, a first-round RT-PCR was run on the TCR CDR3. Each CDR3 protein is one row after TCRdb ran MiXCR on the multiplex PCR reads. The sample lists approximately 420,000 distinct CDR3 sequences; around 13% were seen once. The TCR sequence derives from a woman under 30 with Graves' hyperthyroidism. Material for sequencing was blood. This rearrangement joins TRBV19 to TRBJ2-7, with a weak D call TRBD2 (6 bases). CDR3 in DNA: TGTGCCAGTAGTATAATACTAGCACGGCAAGGAGGTGAGCAGTACTTC. Protein sequence: CASSIILARQGGEQYF. Supplemented by reference TRBV19 and TRBJ2-7, the full variable domain reads DGGITQSPKYLFRKEGQNVTLSCEQNLNHDAMYWYRQDPGQGLRLIYYSQIVNDFQKGDIAEGYSVSREKKESFPLTVTSAQKNPTAFYLCASSIILARQGGEQYFGPGTRLTVT.